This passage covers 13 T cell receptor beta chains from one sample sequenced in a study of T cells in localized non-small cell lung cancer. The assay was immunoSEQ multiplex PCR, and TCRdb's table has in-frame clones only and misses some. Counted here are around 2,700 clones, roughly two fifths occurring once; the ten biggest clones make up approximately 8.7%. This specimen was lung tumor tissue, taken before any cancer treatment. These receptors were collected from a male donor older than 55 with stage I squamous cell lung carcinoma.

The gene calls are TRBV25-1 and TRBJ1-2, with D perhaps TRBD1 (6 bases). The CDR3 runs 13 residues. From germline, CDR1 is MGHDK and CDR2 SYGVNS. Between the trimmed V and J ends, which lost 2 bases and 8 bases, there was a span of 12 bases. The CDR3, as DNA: TGTGCCAGCAGTGAAGGGGGGGCGGGCGGCTACACCTTC. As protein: CASSEGGAGGYTF.

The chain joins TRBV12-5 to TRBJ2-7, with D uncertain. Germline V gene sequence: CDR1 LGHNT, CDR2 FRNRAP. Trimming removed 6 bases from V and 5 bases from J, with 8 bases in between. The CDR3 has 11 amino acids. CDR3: CASGASDEQYF. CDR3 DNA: TGTGCTAGTGGGGCGTCCGACGAGCAGTACTTC.

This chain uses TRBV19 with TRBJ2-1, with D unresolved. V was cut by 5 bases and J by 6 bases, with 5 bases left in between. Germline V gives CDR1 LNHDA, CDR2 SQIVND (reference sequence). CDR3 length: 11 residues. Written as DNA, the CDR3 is TGTGCCAGTAGTCCCAGCAATGAGCAGTTCTTC. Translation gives CASSPSNEQFF.

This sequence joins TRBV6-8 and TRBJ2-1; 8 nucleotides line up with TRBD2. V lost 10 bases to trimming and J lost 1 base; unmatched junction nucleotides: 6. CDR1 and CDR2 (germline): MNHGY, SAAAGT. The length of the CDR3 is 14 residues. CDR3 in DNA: TGTGCCACCGGGAGGGCCACGTCCTACAATGAGCAGTTCTTC. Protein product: CATGRATSYNEQFF.

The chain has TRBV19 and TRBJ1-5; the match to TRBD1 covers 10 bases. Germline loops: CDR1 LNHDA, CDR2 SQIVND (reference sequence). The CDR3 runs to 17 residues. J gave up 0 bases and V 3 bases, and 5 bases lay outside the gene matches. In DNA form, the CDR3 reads TGTGCCAGTAGTATGAGAGGGACAGGGGTTAGCAATCAGCCCCAGCATTTT. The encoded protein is CASSMRGTGVSNQPQHF.

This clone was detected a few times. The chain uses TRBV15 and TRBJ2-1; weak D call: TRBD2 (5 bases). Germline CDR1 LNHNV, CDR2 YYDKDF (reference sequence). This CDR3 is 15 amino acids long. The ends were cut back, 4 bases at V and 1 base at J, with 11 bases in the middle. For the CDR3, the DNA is TGTGCCACCAGCATCCGAAGCGGATCCTACAATGAGCAGTTCTTC. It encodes CATSIRSGSYNEQFF.

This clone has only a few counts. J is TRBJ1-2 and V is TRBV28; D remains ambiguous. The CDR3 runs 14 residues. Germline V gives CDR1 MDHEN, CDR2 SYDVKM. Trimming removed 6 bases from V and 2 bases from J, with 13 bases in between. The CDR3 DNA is TGTGCCAGCAGCCCCAGATCCTCAAACTATGGCTACACCTTC. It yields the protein CASSPRSSNYGYTF.

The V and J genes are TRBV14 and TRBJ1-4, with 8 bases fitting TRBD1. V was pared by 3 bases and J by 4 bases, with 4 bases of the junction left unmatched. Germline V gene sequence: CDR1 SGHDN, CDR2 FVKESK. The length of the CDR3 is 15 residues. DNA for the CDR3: TGTGCCAGCAGCCAGACAGGGGTTGGTAATGAAAAACTGTTTTTT. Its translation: CASSQTGVGNEKLFF.

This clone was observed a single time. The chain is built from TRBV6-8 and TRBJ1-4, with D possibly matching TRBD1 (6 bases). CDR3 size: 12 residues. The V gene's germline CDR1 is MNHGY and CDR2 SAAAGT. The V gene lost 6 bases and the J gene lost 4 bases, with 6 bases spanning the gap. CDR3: CASRQGNEKLFF. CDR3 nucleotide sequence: TGTGCCAGCAGACAGGGTAATGAAAAACTGTTTTTT.

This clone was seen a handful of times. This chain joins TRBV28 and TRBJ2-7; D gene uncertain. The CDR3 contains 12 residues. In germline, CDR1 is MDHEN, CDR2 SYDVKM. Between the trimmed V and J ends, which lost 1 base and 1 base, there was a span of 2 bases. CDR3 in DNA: TGTGCCAGCAGTTTATATTCCTACGAGCAGTACTTC. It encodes CASSLYSYEQYF.

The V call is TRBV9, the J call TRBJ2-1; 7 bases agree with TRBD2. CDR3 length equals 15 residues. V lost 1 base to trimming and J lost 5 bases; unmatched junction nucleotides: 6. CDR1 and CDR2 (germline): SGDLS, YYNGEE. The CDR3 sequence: CASSVSGGMNNEQFF. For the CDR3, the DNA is TGTGCCAGCAGCGTATCGGGGGGAATGAACAATGAGCAGTTCTTC.

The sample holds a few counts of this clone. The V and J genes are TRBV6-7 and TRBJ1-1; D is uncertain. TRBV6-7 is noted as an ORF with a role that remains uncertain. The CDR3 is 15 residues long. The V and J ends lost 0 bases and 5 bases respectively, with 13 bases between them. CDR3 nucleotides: TGTGCCAGCAGTTACTCCGGCCTCGTTTGGACTGAAGCTTTCTTT. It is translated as CASSYSGLVWTEAFF.

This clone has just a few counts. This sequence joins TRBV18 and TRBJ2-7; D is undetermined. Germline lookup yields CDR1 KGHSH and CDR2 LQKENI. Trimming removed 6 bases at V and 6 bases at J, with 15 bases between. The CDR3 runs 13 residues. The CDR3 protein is CASSLTSSFEQYF. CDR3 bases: TGTGCCAGCTCGCTTACCAGTTCGTTCGAGCAGTACTTC.